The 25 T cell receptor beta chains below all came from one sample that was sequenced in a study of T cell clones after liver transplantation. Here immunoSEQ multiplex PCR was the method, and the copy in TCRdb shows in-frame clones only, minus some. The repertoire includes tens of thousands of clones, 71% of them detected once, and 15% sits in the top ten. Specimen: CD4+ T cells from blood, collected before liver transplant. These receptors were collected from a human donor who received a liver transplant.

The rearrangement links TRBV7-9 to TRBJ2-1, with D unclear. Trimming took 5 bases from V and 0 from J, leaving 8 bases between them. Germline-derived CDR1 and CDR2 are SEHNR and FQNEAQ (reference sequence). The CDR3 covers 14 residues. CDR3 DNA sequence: TGTGCCAGCAGCGAGACTCACTCCTACAATGAGCAGTTCTTC. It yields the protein CASSETHSYNEQFF.

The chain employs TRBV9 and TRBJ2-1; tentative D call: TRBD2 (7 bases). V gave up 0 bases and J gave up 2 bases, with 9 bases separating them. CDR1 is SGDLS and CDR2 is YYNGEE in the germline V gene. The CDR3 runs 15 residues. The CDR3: CASSVEGGAYNEQFF. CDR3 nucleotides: TGTGCCAGCAGCGTAGAGGGGGGGGCCTACAATGAGCAGTTCTTC.

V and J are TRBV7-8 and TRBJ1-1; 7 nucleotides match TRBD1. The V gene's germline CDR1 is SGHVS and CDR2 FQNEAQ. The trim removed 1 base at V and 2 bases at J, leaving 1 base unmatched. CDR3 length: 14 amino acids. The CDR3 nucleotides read TGTGCCAGCAGCTTAGAGGGGGCAAACACTGAAGCTTTCTTT. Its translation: CASSLEGANTEAFF.

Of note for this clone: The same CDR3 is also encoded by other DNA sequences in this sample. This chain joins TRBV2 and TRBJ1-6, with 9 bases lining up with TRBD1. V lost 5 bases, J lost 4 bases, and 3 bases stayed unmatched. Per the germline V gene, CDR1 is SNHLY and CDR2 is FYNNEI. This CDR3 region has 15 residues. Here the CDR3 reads CASSPDRGYNSPLHF. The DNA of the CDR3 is TGTGCCAGCAGTCCGGACAGGGGTTATAATTCACCCCTCCACTTT.

The CDR3 nucleotides read TGTGCCAGTAGTTACCCCAGCGGGGGCACAGATACGCAGTATTTT. Encoded protein: CASSYPSGGTDTQYF. V gene TRBV19 combines with J gene TRBJ2-3; TRBD2 agrees at 7 bases. V gave up 5 bases and J gave up 1 base; unmatched junction bases: 6. The V gene's germline CDR1 is LNHDA and CDR2 SQIVND (reference sequence). This CDR3 has 15 residues.

The CDR3 here is CAISEGQGAHQPQHF. CDR3 coding DNA: TGTGCCATCAGTGAGGGACAGGGGGCTCATCAGCCCCAGCATTTT. The chain links TRBV10-3 to TRBJ1-5, with 11 bases fitting TRBD1. Germline CDR1 reads ENHRY; CDR2 reads SYGVKD. The CDR3 loop spans 15 amino acids. V lost 2 bases to trimming and J lost 5 bases; unmatched junction nucleotides: 2.

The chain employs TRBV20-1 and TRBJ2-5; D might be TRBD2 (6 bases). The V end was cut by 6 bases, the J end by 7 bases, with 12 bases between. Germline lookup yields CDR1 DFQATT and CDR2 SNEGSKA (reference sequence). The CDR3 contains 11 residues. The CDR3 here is CSAPVGGTQYF. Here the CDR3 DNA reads TGCAGTGCCCCCGTGGGGGGGACCCAGTACTTC.

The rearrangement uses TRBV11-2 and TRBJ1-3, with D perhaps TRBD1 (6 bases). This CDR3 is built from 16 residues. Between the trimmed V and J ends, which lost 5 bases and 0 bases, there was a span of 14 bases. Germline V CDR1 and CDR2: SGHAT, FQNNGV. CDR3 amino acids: CASSDRSKSSGNTIYF. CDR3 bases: TGTGCCAGCAGCGACAGGTCTAAAAGCTCTGGAAACACCATATATTTT.

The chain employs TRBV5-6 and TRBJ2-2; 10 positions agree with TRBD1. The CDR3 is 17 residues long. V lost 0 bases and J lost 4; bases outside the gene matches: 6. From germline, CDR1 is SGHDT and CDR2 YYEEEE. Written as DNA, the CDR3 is TGTGCCAGCAGCTTGGGTGGACAGGGGGGATCCACCGGGGAGCTGTTTTTT. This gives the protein CASSLGGQGGSTGELFF. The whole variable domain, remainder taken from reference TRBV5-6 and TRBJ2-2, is DAGVTQSPTHLIKTRGQQVTLRCSPKSGHDTVSWYQQALGQGPQFIFQYYEEEERQRGNFPDRFSGHQFPNYSSELNVNALLLGDSALYLCASSLGGQGGSTGELFFGEGSRLTVL.

In nucleotides, the CDR3 is TGTGCCAGCAGGGCCTCCGGGACACAGAATCAGCCCCAGCATTTT. This encodes CASRASGTQNQPQHF. This rearrangement joins TRBV2 to TRBJ1-5; possibly TRBD1 for D (6 bases). This CDR3 is 15 amino acids long. The V end lost 6 bases, the J end lost 4 bases, and 16 bases lay between the germline ends. In germline, CDR1 is SNHLY, CDR2 FYNNEI.

In nucleotides, the CDR3 is TGCGCCAGCAGCTTGGGGCAGGGGGAAGGTGAAGCTTTCTTT. Translation: CASSLGQGEGEAFF. The chain is built from TRBV5-1 and TRBJ1-1, with 7 bases identical to TRBD1. CDR1 SGHRS and CDR2 YFSETQ come from the germline V gene. Germline trimming cut 0 bases from V and 7 bases from J; bases unmatched to any gene: 6. This CDR3 has 14 amino acids.

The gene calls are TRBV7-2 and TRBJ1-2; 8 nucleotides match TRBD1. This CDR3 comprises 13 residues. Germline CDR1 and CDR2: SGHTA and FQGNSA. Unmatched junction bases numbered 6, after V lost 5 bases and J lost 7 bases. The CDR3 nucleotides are TGTGCCAGCAGCCCCGCAGGGGGCTCTGGCTACACCTTC. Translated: CASSPAGGSGYTF.

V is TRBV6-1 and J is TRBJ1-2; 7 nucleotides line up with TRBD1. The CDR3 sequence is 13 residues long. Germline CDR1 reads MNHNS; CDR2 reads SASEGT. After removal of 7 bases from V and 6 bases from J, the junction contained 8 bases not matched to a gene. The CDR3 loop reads CASNTGTADGYTF. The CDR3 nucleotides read TGTGCCAGCAACACCGGGACAGCCGATGGCTACACCTTC.

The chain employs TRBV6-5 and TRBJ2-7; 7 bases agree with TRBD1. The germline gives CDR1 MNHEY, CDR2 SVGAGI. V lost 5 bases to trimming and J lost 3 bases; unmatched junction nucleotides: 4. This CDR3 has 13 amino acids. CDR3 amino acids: CASSQRQGYEQYF. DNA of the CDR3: TGTGCCAGCAGTCAAAGACAGGGCTACGAGCAGTACTTC.

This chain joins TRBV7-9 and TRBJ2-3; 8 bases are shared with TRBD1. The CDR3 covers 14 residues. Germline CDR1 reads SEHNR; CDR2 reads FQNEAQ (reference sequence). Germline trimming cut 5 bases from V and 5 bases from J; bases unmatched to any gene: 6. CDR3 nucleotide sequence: TGTGCCAGCAGCCCTCGACAGGGGTTAGATACGCAGTATTTT. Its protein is CASSPRQGLDTQYF.

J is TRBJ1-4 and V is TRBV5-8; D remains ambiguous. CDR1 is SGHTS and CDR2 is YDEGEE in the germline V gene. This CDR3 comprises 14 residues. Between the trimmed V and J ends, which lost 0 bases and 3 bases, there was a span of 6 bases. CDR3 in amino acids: CASSLAGSNEKLFF. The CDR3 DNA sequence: TGTGCCAGCAGCTTGGCGGGATCTAATGAAAAACTGTTTTTT.

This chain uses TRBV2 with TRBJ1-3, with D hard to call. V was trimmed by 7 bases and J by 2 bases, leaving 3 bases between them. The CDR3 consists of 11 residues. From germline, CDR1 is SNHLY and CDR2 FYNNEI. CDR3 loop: CASTAGNTIYF. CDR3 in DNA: TGTGCCAGCACAGCTGGAAACACCATATATTTT.

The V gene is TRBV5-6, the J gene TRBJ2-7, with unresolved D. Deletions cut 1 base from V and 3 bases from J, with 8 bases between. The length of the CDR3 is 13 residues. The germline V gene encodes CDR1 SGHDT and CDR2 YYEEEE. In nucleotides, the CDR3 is TGTGCCAGCAGCTTGATTGTAGTCTACGAGCAGTACTTC. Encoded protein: CASSLIVVYEQYF.

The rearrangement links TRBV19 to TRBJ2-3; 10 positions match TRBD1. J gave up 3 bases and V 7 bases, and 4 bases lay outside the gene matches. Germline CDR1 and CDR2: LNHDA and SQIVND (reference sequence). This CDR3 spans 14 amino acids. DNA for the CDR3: TGTGCCAGTAAGCGGGACAGGGGAACAGATACGCAGTATTTT. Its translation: CASKRDRGTDTQYF.

The CDR3 protein is CASSESRQGAYEQYF. The CDR3 coding sequence is TGTGCCAGCAGTGAATCAAGACAGGGAGCCTACGAGCAGTACTTC. This chain connects TRBV25-1 to TRBJ2-7; 7 bases are a match to TRBD1. V was clipped by 1 base and J by 2 bases; unmatched bases: 5. The germline V gene has CDR1 MGHDK and CDR2 SYGVNS. The CDR3 is 15 residues long.

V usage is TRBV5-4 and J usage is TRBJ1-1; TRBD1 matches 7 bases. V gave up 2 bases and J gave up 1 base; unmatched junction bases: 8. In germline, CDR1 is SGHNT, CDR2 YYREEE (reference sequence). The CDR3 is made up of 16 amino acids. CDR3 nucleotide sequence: TGTGCCAGCAGCTTAGGACCGGACAGGACGAACACTGAAGCTTTCTTT. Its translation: CASSLGPDRTNTEAFF.

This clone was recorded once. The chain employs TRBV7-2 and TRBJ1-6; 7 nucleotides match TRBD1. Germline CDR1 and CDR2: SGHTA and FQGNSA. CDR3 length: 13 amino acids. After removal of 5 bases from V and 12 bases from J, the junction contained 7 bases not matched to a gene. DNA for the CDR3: TGTGCCAGCAGCCCAGACAGGGACGGACCCCTCCACTTT. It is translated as CASSPDRDGPLHF.

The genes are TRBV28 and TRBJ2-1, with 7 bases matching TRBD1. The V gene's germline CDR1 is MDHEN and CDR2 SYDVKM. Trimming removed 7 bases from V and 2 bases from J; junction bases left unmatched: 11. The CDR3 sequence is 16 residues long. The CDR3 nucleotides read TGTGCCAGCACCACTACGACAGGGATAACCTACAATGAGCAGTTCTTC. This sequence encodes CASTTTTGITYNEQFF.

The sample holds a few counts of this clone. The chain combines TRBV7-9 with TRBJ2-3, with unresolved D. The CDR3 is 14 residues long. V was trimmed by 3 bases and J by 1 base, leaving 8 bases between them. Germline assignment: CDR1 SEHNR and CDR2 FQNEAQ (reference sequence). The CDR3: CASSFNLGTDTQYF. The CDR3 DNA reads TGTGCCAGCAGCTTCAATCTAGGCACAGATACGCAGTATTTT. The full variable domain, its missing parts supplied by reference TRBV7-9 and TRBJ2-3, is DTGVSQNPRHKITKRGQNVTFRCDPISEHNRLYWYRQTLGQGPEFLTYFQNEAQLEKSRLLSDRFSAERPKGSFSTLEIQRTEQGDSAMYLCASSFNLGTDTQYFGPGTRLTVL.

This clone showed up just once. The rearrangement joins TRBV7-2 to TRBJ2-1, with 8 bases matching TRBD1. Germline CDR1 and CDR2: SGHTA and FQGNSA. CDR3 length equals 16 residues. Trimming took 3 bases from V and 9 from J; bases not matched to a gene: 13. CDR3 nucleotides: TGTGCCAGCAGCTTTTTTGACAGGGGTACCAATCTTGAGCAGTTCTTC. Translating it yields CASSFFDRGTNLEQFF.